This T cell receptor beta chain appears in the sequencing data of a study of T cells expressing NK-cell markers (TCRdb year 2020). Study-level background: Three sorted T-cell subsets (CD3+CD56+NKG2C+, CD3+CD56+NKG2C- and CD3+CD56-NKG2C+) from 8 or 9 donors had their TCR beta-chain repertoires profiled. Sequencing of the libraries produced 2 x 150 bp reads on Illumina HiSeq 2000/2500, MiSeq or NextSeq. Among the eight sequenced donors, only one was HCMV-seronegative, while the other seven were HCMV-seropositive. The study sequenced eight donors, all healthy volunteers chosen at random: three men and five women. Here is what the overall study found, with its caveats: In roughly 6 donors, the dominant CD3+CD56+NKG2C+ clonotypes ranked among the top 10 CD8+ clonotypes, making up about 1.0-8% of CD8+ T cells. Those dominant clonotypes were again the most abundant among CD3+CD56-NKG2C+ cells in a handful of donors, at roughly 25-60.1%. Whether the expanded NKG2C-expressing T cell clones were specific for HCMV antigens remained unclear.

HCMV serostatus was determined by detecting HCMV-specific IgG in serum with a commercial ELISA kit. Peripheral blood mononuclear cells were isolated from blood by Ficoll density gradient centrifugation. Comments on this clonotype: What antigen it recognizes has not been identified.

Measured from the cysteine to the phenylalanine, the CDR3 is 15 residues long. No coding sequence is recorded. From the germline V gene, CDR1 is SNHLY and CDR2 is FYNNEI. Sequencing relied on an Illumina HiSeq 2000. TCR beta cDNA libraries were prepared using 5'RACE template switching, which introduced a universal primer site and unique molecular identifiers. cDNA synthesis was primed from the TCR beta constant segment and was followed by two successive PCR amplification steps. The authors' analysis ran thus. MIGEC was used to demultiplex reads and group reads by UMI, and MiTCR was used to assemble and quantify clonotypes. Only TCR cDNA sequences supported by at least two reads were kept to exclude erroneous sequences. The tcR package was used for downstream repertoire analysis, and clonotypes were matched between fractions using CDR3 nucleotide sequence together with V segment. Antigen specificity was annotated against VDJdb with VDJmatch, allowing one amino acid substitution in CDR3. Based on TCRdb reprocessing of the reads, there is one entry per CDR3 protein sequence, and DNA is missing. The V and J calls and clone size come from TCRdb's table, not from the authors' own analysis. In this sample's table one finds roughly 180,000 distinct CDR3 sequences. In total, the top ten clones hold approximately 17% of the sample.

Material: blood T cells: a sorted CD56 or NKG2C T cell subset, CD4+ or CD8+ T cells, or bulk PBMC T cells (not recorded which). The rearranged segments are TRBV2 and TRBJ2-5; TCRdb's D call of TRBD2 is untestable without DNA. This TCR came from a woman between 18 and 70 years old in good health. CDR3 loop: CASRRPSGSQETQYF. Outside the CDR3, residues come from the reference TRBV2 and TRBJ2-5 proteins, so the full variable domain is: EPEVTQTPSHQVTQMGQEVILRCVPISNHLYFYWYRQILGQKVEFLVSFYNNEISEKSEIFDDQFSVERPDGSNFTLKIRSTKLEDSAMYFCASRRPSGSQETQYFGPGTRLLVL.